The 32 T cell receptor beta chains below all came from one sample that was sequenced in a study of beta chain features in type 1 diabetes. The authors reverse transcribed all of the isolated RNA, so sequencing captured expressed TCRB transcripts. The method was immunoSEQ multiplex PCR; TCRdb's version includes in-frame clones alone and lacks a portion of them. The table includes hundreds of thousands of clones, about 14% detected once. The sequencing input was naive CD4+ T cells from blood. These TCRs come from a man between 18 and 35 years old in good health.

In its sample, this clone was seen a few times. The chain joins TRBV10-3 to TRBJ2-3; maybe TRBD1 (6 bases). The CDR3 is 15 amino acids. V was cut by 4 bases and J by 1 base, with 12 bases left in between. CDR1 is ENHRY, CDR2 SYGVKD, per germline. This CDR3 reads CAISVGGQRTDTQYF. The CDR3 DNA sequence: TGTGCCATCAGTGTAGGGGGTCAACGCACAGATACGCAGTATTTT.

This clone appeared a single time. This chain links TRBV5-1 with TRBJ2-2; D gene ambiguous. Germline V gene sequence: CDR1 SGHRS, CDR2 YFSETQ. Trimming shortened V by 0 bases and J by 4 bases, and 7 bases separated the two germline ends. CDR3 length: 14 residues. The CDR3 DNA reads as TGCGCCAGCAGCTTGGACCAGACCACCGGGGAGCTGTTTTTT. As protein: CASSLDQTTGELFF.

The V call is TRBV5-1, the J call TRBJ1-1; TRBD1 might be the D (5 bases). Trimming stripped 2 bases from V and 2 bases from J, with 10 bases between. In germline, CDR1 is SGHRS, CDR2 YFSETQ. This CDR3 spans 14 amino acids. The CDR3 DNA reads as TGCGCCAGCAGCTTCAACGGGGGTAACACTGAAGCTTTCTTT. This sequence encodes CASSFNGGNTEAFF.

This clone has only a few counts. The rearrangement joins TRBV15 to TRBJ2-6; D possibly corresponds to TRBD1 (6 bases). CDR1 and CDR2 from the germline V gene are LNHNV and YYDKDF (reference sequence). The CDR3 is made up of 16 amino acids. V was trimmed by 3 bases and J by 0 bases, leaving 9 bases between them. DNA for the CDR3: TGTGCCACCAGCAGGGACAGACCCTCTGGGGCCAACGTCCTGACTTTC. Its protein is CATSRDRPSGANVLTF.

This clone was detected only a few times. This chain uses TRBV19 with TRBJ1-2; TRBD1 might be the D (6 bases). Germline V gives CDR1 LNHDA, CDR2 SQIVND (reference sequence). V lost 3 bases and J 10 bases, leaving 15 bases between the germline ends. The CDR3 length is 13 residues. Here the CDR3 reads CASSMRDRRVYTF. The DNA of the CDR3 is TGTGCCAGTAGTATGAGAGACAGGCGGGTCTACACCTTC.

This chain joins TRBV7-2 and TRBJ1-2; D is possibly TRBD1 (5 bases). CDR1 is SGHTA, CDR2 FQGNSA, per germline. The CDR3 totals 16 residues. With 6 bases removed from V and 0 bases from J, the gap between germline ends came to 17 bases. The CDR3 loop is CASRKDTGAPNYGYTF. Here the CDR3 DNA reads TGTGCCAGCAGGAAGGACACCGGAGCTCCTAACTATGGCTACACCTTC.

The CDR3 region is CASSLVVVNTEAFF. CDR3 coding DNA: TGTGCCAGCAGCTTGGTTGTTGTGAACACTGAAGCTTTCTTT. The chain has TRBV5-4 and TRBJ1-1, with D uncertain. CDR1 and CDR2 from the germline V gene are SGHNT and YYREEE (reference sequence). The CDR3 length is 14 residues. V was cut by 0 bases and J by 0 bases, with 6 bases left in between.

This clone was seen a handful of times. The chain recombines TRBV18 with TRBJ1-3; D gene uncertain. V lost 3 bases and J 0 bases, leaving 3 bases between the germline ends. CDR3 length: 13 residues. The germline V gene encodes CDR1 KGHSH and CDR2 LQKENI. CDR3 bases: TGTGCCAGCTCACCGCCCTCTGGAAACACCATATATTTT. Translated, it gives CASSPPSGNTIYF.

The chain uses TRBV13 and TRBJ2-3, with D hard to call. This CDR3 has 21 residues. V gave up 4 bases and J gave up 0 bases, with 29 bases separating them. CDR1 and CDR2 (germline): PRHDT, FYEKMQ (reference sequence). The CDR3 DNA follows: TGTGCCAGCAGCTCACAATTTCCTAACTCTCCGGACCCTGCCAGCACAGATACGCAGTATTTT. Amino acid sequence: CASSSQFPNSPDPASTDTQYF. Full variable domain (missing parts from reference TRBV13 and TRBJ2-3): AAGVIQSPRHLIKEKRETATLKCYPIPRHDTVYWYQQGPGQDPQFLISFYEKMQSDKGSIPDRFSAQQFSDYHSELNMSSLELGDSALYFCASSSQFPNSPDPASTDTQYFGPGTRLTVL.

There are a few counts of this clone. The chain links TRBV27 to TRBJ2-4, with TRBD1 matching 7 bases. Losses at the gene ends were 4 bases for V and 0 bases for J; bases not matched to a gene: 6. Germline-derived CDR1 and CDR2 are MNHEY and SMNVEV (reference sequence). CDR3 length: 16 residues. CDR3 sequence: CASSSVYRGAKNIQYF. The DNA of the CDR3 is TGTGCCAGCAGTTCCGTCTACAGGGGAGCCAAAAACATTCAGTACTTC.

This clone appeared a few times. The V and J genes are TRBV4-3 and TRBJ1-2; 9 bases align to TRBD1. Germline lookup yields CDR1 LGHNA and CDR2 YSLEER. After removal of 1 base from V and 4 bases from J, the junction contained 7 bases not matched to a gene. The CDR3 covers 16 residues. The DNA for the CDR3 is TGCGCCAGCAGCCAAGGTGGGACAGGGTGGACCTATGGCTACACCTTC. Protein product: CASSQGGTGWTYGYTF.

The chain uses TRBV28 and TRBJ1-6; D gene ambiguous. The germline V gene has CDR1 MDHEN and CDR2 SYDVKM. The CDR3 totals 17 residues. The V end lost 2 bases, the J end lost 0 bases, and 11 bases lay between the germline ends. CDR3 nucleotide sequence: TGTGCCAGCAGTTTAGGAGCGGGCAGCTCCTATAATTCACCCCTCCACTTT. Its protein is CASSLGAGSSYNSPLHF.

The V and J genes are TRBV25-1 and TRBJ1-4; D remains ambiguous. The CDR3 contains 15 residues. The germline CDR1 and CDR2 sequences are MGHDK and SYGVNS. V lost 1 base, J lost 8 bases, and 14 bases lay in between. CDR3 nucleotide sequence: TGTGCCAGCAGTGAATGGTGGGGTGCGGGGGAAAAACTGTTTTTT. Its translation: CASSEWWGAGEKLFF. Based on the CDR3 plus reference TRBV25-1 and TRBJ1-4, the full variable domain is EADIYQTPRYLVIGTGKKITLECSQTMGHDKMYWYQQDPGMELHLIHYSYGVNSTEKGDLSSESTVSRIRTEHFPLTLESARPSHTSQYLCASSEWWGAGEKLFFGSGTQLSVL.

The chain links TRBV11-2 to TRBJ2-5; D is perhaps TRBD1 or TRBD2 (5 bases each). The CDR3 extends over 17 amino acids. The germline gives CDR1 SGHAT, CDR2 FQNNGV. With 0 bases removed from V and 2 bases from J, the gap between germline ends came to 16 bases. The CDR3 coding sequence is TGTGCCAGCAGCTTAGAAGATAGACGGGGCAGACAAGAGACCCAGTACTTC. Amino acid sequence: CASSLEDRRGRQETQYF.

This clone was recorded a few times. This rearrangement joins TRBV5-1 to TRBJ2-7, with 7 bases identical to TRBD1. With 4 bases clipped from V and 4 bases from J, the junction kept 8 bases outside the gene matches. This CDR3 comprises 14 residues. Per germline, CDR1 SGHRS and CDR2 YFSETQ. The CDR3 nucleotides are TGCGCCAGCAGCCTTGACAGGGCAAATTACGAGCAGTACTTC. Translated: CASSLDRANYEQYF. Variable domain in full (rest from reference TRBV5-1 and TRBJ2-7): KAGVTQTPRYLIKTRGQQVTLSCSPISGHRSVSWYQQTPGQGLQFLFEYFSETQRNKGNFPGRFSGRQFSNSRSEMNVSTLELGDSALYLCASSLDRANYEQYFGPGTRLTVT.

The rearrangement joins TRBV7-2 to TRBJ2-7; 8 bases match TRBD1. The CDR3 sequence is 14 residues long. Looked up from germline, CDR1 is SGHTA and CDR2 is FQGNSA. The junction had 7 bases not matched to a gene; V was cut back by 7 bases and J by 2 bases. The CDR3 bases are TGTGCCAGCACCAGCGACAGGGGCACCTACGAGCAGTACTTC. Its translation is CASTSDRGTYEQYF. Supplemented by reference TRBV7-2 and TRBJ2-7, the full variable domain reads GAGVSQSPSNKVTEKGKDVELRCDPISGHTALYWYRQSLGQGLEFLIYFQGNSAPDKSGLPSDRFSAERTGGSVSTLTIQRTQQEDSAVYLCASTSDRGTYEQYFGPGTRLTVT.

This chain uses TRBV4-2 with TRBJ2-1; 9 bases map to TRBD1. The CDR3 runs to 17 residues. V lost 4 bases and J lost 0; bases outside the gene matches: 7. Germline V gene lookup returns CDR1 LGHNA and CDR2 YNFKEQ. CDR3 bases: TGTGCCAGCAGCCGGGTGACAGGGGGAAGCTCCTACAATGAGCAGTTCTTC. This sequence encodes CASSRVTGGSSYNEQFF.

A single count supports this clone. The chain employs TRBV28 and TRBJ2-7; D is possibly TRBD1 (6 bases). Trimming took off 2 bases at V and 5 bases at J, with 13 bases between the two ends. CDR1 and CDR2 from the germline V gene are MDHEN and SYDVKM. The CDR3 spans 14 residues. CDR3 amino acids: CASSLRTVDDEQYF. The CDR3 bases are TGTGCCAGCAGTTTAAGGACAGTGGATGACGAGCAGTACTTC.

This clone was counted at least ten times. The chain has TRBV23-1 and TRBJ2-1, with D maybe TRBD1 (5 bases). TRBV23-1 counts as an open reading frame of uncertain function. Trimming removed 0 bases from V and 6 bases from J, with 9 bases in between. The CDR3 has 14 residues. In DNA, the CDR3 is TGCGCCAGCAGTCAATCGCGCCAGGGCAATGAGCAGTTCTTC. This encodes CASSQSRQGNEQFF.

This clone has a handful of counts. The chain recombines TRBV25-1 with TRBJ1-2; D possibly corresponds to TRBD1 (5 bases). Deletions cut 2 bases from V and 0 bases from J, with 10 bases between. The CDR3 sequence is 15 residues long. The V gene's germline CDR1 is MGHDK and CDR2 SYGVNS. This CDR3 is CASSEGGGTNYGYTF. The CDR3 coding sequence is TGTGCCAGCAGTGAAGGGGGAGGAACTAACTATGGCTACACCTTC.

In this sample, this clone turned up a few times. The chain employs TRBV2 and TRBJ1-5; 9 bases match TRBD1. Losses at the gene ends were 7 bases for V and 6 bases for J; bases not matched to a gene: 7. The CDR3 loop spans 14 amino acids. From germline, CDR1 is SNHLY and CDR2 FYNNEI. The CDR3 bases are TGTGCCAGCACCCCGGGACAGGGCCCTCAGCCCCAGCATTTT. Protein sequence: CASTPGQGPQPQHF.

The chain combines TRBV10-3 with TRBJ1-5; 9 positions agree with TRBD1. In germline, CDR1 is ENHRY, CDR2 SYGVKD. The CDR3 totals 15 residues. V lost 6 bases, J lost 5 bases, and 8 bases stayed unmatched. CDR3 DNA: TGTGCCATCAGCGGACAGGGGACAAAGGATCAGCCCCAGCATTTT. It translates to CAISGQGTKDQPQHF.

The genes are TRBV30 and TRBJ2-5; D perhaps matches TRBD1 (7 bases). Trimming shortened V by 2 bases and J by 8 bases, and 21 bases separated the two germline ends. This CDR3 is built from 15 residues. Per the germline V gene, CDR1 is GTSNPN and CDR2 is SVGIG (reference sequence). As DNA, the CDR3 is TGTGCCTGGAGTTTTACCCAGGGGGGAGGTAGAACCCAGTACTTC. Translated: CAWSFTQGGGRTQYF.

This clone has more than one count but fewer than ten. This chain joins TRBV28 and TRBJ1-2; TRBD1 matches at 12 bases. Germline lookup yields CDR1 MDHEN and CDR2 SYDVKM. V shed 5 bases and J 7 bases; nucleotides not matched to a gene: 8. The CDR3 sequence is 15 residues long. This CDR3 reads CASSHWGQGALGYTF. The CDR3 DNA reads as TGTGCCAGCAGTCATTGGGGACAGGGGGCGCTTGGCTACACCTTC.

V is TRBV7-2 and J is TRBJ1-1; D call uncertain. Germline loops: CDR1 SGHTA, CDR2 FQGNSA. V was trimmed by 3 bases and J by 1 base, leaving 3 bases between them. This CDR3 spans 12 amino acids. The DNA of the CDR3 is TGTGCCAGCAGCTTCAGGAACACTGAAGCTTTCTTT. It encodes CASSFRNTEAFF.

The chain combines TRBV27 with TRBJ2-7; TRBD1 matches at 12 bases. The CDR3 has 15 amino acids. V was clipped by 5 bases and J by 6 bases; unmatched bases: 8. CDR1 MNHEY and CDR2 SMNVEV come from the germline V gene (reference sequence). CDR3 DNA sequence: TGTGCCAGCAGTGCGCCGGGACAGGGGGCTTTCGAGCAGTACTTC. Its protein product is CASSAPGQGAFEQYF.

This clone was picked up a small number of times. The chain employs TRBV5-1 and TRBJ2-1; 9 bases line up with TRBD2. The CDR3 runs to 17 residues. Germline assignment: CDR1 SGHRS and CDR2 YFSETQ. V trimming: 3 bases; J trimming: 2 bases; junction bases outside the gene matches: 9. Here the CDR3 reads CASSYLAGSDPYNEQFF. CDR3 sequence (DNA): TGCGCCAGCAGCTACCTAGCGGGGTCCGACCCCTACAATGAGCAGTTCTTC.

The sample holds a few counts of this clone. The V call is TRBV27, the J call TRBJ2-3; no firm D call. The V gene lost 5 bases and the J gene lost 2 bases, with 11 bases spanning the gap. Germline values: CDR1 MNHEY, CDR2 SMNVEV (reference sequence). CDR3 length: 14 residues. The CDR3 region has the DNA TGTGCCAGCAGTCTAGGGCTCTCCACAGATACGCAGTATTTT. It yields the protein CASSLGLSTDTQYF.

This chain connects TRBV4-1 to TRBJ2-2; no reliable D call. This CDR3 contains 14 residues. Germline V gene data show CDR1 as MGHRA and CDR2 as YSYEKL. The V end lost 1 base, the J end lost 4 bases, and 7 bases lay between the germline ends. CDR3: CASSQVSPTGELFF. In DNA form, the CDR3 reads TGCGCCAGCAGCCAAGTGAGCCCCACCGGGGAGCTGTTTTTT.

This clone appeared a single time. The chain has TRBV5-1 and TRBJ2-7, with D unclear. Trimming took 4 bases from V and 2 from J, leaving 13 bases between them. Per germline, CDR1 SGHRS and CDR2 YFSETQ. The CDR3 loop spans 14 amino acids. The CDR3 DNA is TGCGCCAGCAGCCCCACGGACCCCACCTACGAGCAGTACTTC. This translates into CASSPTDPTYEQYF.

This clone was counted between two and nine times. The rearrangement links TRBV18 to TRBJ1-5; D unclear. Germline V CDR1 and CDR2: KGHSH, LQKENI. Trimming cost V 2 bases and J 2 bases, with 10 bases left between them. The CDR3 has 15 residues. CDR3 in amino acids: CASSPSSGGNQPQHF. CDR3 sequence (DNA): TGTGCCAGCTCACCATCATCAGGTGGCAATCAGCCCCAGCATTTT.

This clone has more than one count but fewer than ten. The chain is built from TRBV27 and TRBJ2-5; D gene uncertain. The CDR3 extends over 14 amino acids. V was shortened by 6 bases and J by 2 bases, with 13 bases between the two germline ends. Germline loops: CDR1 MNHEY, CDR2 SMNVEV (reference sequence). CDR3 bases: TGTGCCAGCAGGCCGAAGAATCGACAAGAGACCCAGTACTTC. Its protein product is CASRPKNRQETQYF.